This T cell receptor beta chain was recorded in a study of T cells after yellow fever vaccination. Study-wide findings and caveats: A secondary response was less intense yet reached its peak sooner, at day 5 versus 15. Among all clonotypes, a small share was observed in both CD4 and CD8 compartments. Clones from primary vaccination mostly reappeared after the booster (approximately 96% CD4, less than 90% CD8).

In making TCR cDNA, 5'RACE template switching added a universal primer site and UMIs to it. Each CDR3 protein gets one entry after TCRdb re-called the 5' RACE reads with MiXCR. The repertoire has around 250,000 distinct CDR3 sequences, 6.9% of them found once; the top ten carry 0.65% to 0.9%. Concerning this clonotype: What it binds is not known.

The CDR3 has 14 amino acids. The V and J ends lost 0 bases and 9 bases respectively, with 15 bases between them. Germline-derived CDR1 and CDR2 are DFQATT and SNEGSKA (reference sequence). The sequence was collected from a man under 40 who received the YFV17D yellow fever vaccine. The sample was CD4+ T cells sorted from PBMCs, taken 15 days after the yellow fever booster vaccination. This chain connects TRBV20-1 to TRBJ2-1; D is possibly TRBD1 (6 bases). This CDR3 reads CSARDTPHRAEQFF. The CDR3 DNA reads as TGCAGTGCTAGAGACACACCGCACAGGGCTGAGCAGTTCTTC.